Below are 9 T cell receptor beta chains sequenced from a single sample in a study of cytomegalovirus exposure and HLA in healthy donors. In the PCR, 60 Vbeta and 13 Jbeta primers were used. Using immunoSEQ multiplex PCR, the repertoire was profiled, and TCRdb retains in-frame clones only, with some absent. This sample has 100,000 to 150,000 clones, with roughly 70% found just once. What was sequenced was PBMCs. The receptors come from a man younger than 40 in good health and CMV-seronegative.

The chain is built from TRBV2 and TRBJ2-7; a weak D match, TRBD2 (6 bases). Germline V gives CDR1 SNHLY, CDR2 FYNNEI. V was cut by 6 bases and J by 0 bases, with 18 bases left in between. This CDR3 is 16 amino acids long. The DNA for the CDR3 is TGTGCCAGCAGAGGAGACCGGGACTCGAGCTCCTACGAGCAGTACTTC. It translates to CASRGDRDSSSYEQYF.

The V and J genes are TRBV6-6 and TRBJ2-5; 8 nucleotides align to TRBD2. CDR3 size: 16 residues. J lost 5 bases, V lost 5 bases, and 13 bases had no gene match. Germline loops: CDR1 MNHNY, CDR2 SVGAGI (reference sequence). This chain's CDR3 is CASSPPGGALGETQYF. CDR3 DNA: TGTGCCAGCAGTCCCCCGGGGGGGGCCCTCGGGGAGACCCAGTACTTC.

The genes are TRBV2 and TRBJ2-1; D is unclear. The CDR3 runs to 16 residues. Germline CDR1 and CDR2: SNHLY and FYNNEI. Trimming took off 4 bases at V and 0 bases at J, with 13 bases between the two ends. The CDR3: CASSVELPSSYNEQFF. The CDR3 DNA follows: TGTGCCAGCAGTGTGGAGTTGCCGAGCTCCTACAATGAGCAGTTCTTC.

The J gene is TRBJ1-4, the V gene TRBV28, with a possible D match to TRBD1 (6 bases). Per the germline V gene, CDR1 is MDHEN and CDR2 is SYDVKM. This CDR3 region has 17 residues. Trimming removed 4 bases at V and 7 bases at J, with 22 bases between. CDR3 region: CASSYTGTSRGGEKLFF. CDR3 nucleotide sequence: TGTGCCAGCAGTTATACCGGGACTTCTAGGGGGGGTGAAAAACTGTTTTTT.

The CDR3 region is CASSQGSEGQETQYF. In nucleotides, the CDR3 is TGCGCCAGCAGCCAGGGGTCTGAGGGACAGGAGACCCAGTACTTC. The chain carries TRBV4-1 and TRBJ2-5, with 7 positions matching TRBD1. The V gene's germline CDR1 is MGHRA and CDR2 YSYEKL. CDR3 size: 15 residues. Trimming cost V 3 bases and J 5 bases; bases outside gene matches: 9.

This clone appeared a single time. This chain joins TRBV2 and TRBJ2-2, with 7 bases matching TRBD1. The CDR3 is 14 amino acids. The V segment lost 6 bases and the J segment 4 bases; nucleotides outside the gene matches: 5. Germline values: CDR1 SNHLY, CDR2 FYNNEI. As DNA, the CDR3 is TGTGCCAGCAGAACCGGGACAGTCACCGGGGAGCTGTTTTTT. This gives the protein CASRTGTVTGELFF.

Remarks on this clone: The identical CDR3 is also encoded by other nucleotide sequences in the sample. This chain joins TRBV6-5 and TRBJ1-1; D uncertain. Trimming removed 0 bases from V and 1 base from J, with 6 bases in between. The CDR3 loop spans 14 amino acids. Germline V lookup: CDR1 MNHEY, CDR2 SVGAGI. The CDR3 reads CASSYSGGNTEAFF. The CDR3 nucleotides are TGTGCCAGCAGTTACTCGGGAGGGAACACTGAAGCTTTCTTT.

The J gene is TRBJ1-5, the V gene TRBV6-5; D not certain. V was shortened by 6 bases and J by 0 bases, with 9 bases between the two germline ends. The CDR3 runs 14 residues. Germline V gives CDR1 MNHEY, CDR2 SVGAGI. Written as DNA, the CDR3 is TGTGCCAGCAGCCTATTTAATAGCAATCAGCCCCAGCATTTT. Translation: CASSLFNSNQPQHF.

V gene TRBV4-2 combines with J gene TRBJ1-5, with D perhaps matching TRBD1 (5 bases). The CDR3 is 15 residues long. Trimming removed 1 base at V and 5 bases at J, with 12 bases between. Germline CDR1 and CDR2: LGHNA and YNFKEQ. The CDR3 here is CASSQGRGPDQPQHF. Here the CDR3 DNA reads TGTGCCAGCAGCCAAGGGAGGGGACCCGATCAGCCCCAGCATTTT.